Below, 32 T cell receptor beta chains from the same sample are listed, as sequenced in a study of blood T cells in healthy people across ages. Primed by a sample-barcoded 5' primer and a J-beta primer mix, a second PCR proceeded for roughly 6 to 12 cycles. TCRdb re-called the 5' RACE reads through MiXCR, storing one row per CDR3 protein. The table lists about 590,000 distinct CDR3 sequences, about 30% of them singletons. Input material: blood. Receptors were obtained from a woman of 80 years or more in good health.

The rearrangement uses TRBV15 and TRBJ1-1; D is unresolved. The CDR3 has 13 residues. V lost 0 bases and J lost 5, with 7 bases in between. The germline gives CDR1 LNHNV, CDR2 YYDKDF (reference sequence). Here the CDR3 reads CATSRDRLTEAFF. The CDR3 coding sequence is TGTGCCACCAGCAGAGATAGGCTAACTGAAGCTTTCTTT. Full variable domain (missing parts from reference TRBV15 and TRBJ1-1): DAMVIQNPRYQVTQFGKPVTLSCSQTLNHNVMYWYQQKSSQAPKLLFHYYDKDFNNEADTPDNFQSRRPNTSFCFLDIRSPGLGDTAMYLCATSRDRLTEAFFGQGTRLTVV.

In regard to this clonotype: Possible read error: a much larger clone is one base away. The chain couples TRBV4-1 to TRBJ2-5; 9 nucleotides align to TRBD2. Germline V lookup: CDR1 MGHRA, CDR2 YSYEKL. CDR3 length: 16 amino acids. V lost 1 base and J lost 5; bases outside the gene matches: 8. CDR3 sequence (DNA): TGCGCCAGCAGCCAAGGACGAGCGGGGGGCGGGGAGACCCAGTACTTC. Its protein product is CASSQGRAGGGETQYF.

About this clonotype: The junction and the germline gene differ at one end; a read error may be behind it. The V gene is TRBV6-6, the J gene TRBJ2-7; no clear D gene. In germline, CDR1 is MNHNY, CDR2 SVGAGI (reference sequence). CDR3 length: 14 residues. The CDR3 spells CAGSMLIPPYEQYF. In DNA, the CDR3 is TGTGCCGGCAGTATGTTGATTCCCCCTTACGAGCAGTACTTC.

The chain couples TRBV7-2 to TRBJ2-4, with D possibly being TRBD2 (6 bases). The end of the DNA aligns better with TRBJ2-7, so the J call may be wrong. This CDR3 is built from 16 residues. Looked up from germline, CDR1 is SGHTA and CDR2 is FQGNSA. CDR3: CASSLVGSGPPYEQYF. Written as DNA, the CDR3 is TGTGCCAGCAGCTTAGTAGGTAGCGGACCCCCCTACGAGCAGTACTTC.

This clonotype was found many times. This chain links TRBV4-1 with TRBJ2-5; 10 bases map to TRBD1. Trimming removed 5 bases from V and 5 bases from J; junction bases left unmatched: 11. The CDR3 is 16 residues long. Germline CDR1 reads MGHRA; CDR2 reads YSYEKL. The CDR3 sequence is CASSIRTGGTHETQYF. In nucleotides, the CDR3 is TGCGCCAGCAGCATTAGGACAGGGGGAACCCATGAGACCCAGTACTTC.

The chain combines TRBV11-3 with TRBJ2-1; 10 nucleotides match TRBD1. Germline V lookup: CDR1 SGHNT, CDR2 YENEEA. CDR3 length: 15 amino acids. The V segment lost 5 bases and the J segment 8 bases; nucleotides outside the gene matches: 9. CDR3 residues: CASSVLGTGEDEQFF. CDR3 bases: TGTGCCAGCAGCGTCCTCGGGACAGGGGAGGATGAGCAGTTCTTC.

This clonotype was counted many times. The chain links TRBV9 to TRBJ2-3; D could derive from TRBD1 or TRBD2 (5 bases each). With 0 bases removed from V and 4 bases from J, the gap between germline ends came to 15 bases. Per germline, CDR1 SGDLS and CDR2 YYNGEE. The CDR3 sequence is 16 residues long. The CDR3 sequence: CASSVAGQGLSDTQYF. CDR3 in DNA: TGTGCCAGCAGCGTAGCGGGGCAGGGCTTATCAGATACGCAGTATTTT.

The rearrangement links TRBV7-2 to TRBJ2-1; 8 nucleotides line up with TRBD2. Germline CDR1 reads SGHTA; CDR2 reads FQGNSA. The ends lost 5 bases at V and 7 bases at J; junction bases unmatched: 7. This CDR3 region has 14 residues. The CDR3 nucleotides read TGTGCCAGCAGCCTGAGCGGGGGATGGAATGAGCAGTTCTTC. Encoded protein: CASSLSGGWNEQFF. The entire variable domain, with the rest obtained from reference TRBV7-2 and TRBJ2-1, is as follows: GAGVSQSPSNKVTEKGKDVELRCDPISGHTALYWYRQSLGQGLEFLIYFQGNSAPDKSGLPSDRFSAERTGGSVSTLTIQRTQQEDSAVYLCASSLSGGWNEQFFGPGTRLTVL.

This clonotype was picked up many times. CDR3 nucleotides: TGTGCCACCAGCAGAGAGGCTGCCTACGAGCAGTACTTC. This translates into CATSREAAYEQYF. The chain couples TRBV15 to TRBJ2-7; D not resolved. This CDR3 comprises 13 residues. Germline V gene sequence: CDR1 LNHNV, CDR2 YYDKDF (reference sequence). Trimming pared 0 bases from V and 2 bases from J, leaving 5 bases between.

The CDR3 DNA follows: TGTGCCAGCAGTTTAGGTCGAAAGCACACTGAAGCTTTCTTT. Translating gives CASSLGRKHTEAFF. V gene TRBV12-3 or TRBV12-4 combines with J gene TRBJ1-1; D not certain. Trimming cost V 1 base and J 3 bases, with 9 bases left between them. The CDR3 extends over 14 amino acids.

This clonotype has a count of ten or more. CDR3 protein: CASSDYREVETQYF. In nucleotides, the CDR3 is TGTGCCAGCAGCGACTACAGGGAGGTGGAGACCCAGTACTTC. This chain links TRBV7-9 with TRBJ2-5; D may match TRBD1 or TRBD2 (6 bases each). The V end lost 5 bases, the J end lost 5 bases, and 15 bases lay between the germline ends. CDR1 and CDR2 (germline): SEHNR, FQNEAQ (reference sequence). The CDR3 runs 14 residues. Based on the CDR3 plus reference TRBV7-9 and TRBJ2-5, the full variable domain is DTGVSQNPRHKITKRGQNVTFRCDPISEHNRLYWYRQTLGQGPEFLTYFQNEAQLEKSRLLSDRFSAERPKGSFSTLEIQRTEQGDSAMYLCASSDYREVETQYFGPGTRLLVL.

The rearrangement joins TRBV20-1 to TRBJ2-7, with a tentative D call TRBD1 (6 bases). V lost 0 bases and J lost 2, with 11 bases in between. This CDR3 is built from 14 residues. CDR1 and CDR2 from the germline V gene are DFQATT and SNEGSKA (reference sequence). CDR3 loop: CSARDPGVTYEQYF. The DNA of the CDR3 is TGCAGTGCTAGAGATCCAGGGGTAACCTACGAGCAGTACTTC.

This clonotype was picked up a small number of times. The chain combines TRBV6-1 with TRBJ1-4; no firm D call. The CDR3 has 15 residues. Looked up from germline, CDR1 is MNHNS and CDR2 is SASEGT. V was cut by 6 bases and J by 5 bases, with 16 bases left in between. CDR3 sequence reads: CASRDGRLGNEKLFF. The CDR3 DNA is TGTGCCAGCAGGGATGGACGGCTGGGCAATGAAAAACTGTTTTTT.

This clonotype has ten or more counts. This chain connects TRBV5-1 to TRBJ2-3, with 9 positions matching TRBD2. The CDR3 spans 15 residues. Per germline, CDR1 SGHRS and CDR2 YFSETQ. Germline trimming cut 5 bases from V and 0 bases from J; bases unmatched to any gene: 4. CDR3 sequence reads: CASRASGASTDTQYF. CDR3 coding DNA: TGCGCCAGCAGGGCTAGCGGGGCTAGCACAGATACGCAGTATTTT.

This clonotype was found many times. With a much larger clone just one base away, this may be a read error. This chain uses TRBV6-1 with TRBJ2-5, with TRBD1 matching over 10 bases. CDR1 MNHNS and CDR2 SASEGT come from the germline V gene. Germline trimming cut 6 bases from V and 11 bases from J; bases unmatched to any gene: 12. CDR3 size: 14 residues. In DNA, the CDR3 is TGTGCCAGCAGGAGGGGGACAGGGGACAATGAGCAGTACTTC. Translation gives CASRRGTGDNEQYF.

This clonotype appeared many times. The chain couples TRBV7-2 to TRBJ2-7, with 7 bases matching TRBD2. V lost 5 bases and J lost 0; bases outside the gene matches: 7. This CDR3 is built from 15 residues. CDR1 is SGHTA, CDR2 FQGNSA, per germline. In DNA, the CDR3 is TGTGCCAGCAGCCCGCAGCGGGGCCCCTCCTACGAGCAGTACTTC. Amino acids: CASSPQRGPSYEQYF.

CDR3 loop: CASSLVSGSNQPQHF. The CDR3 DNA reads as TGTGCCAGCAGCTTAGTATCCGGGAGCAATCAGCCCCAGCATTTT. V and J are TRBV7-2 and TRBJ1-5, with D unresolved. CDR1 SGHTA and CDR2 FQGNSA come from the germline V gene. Trimming took 1 base from V and 1 from J, leaving 8 bases between them. CDR3 length equals 15 residues.

About this clonotype itself: This may stem from a read error, because a much larger clone lies one nucleotide away. This sequence joins TRBV20-1 and TRBJ2-5; D unresolved. The CDR3 spans 13 residues. Trimming cost V 5 bases and J 5 bases, with 15 bases left between them. Germline CDR1 reads DFQATT; CDR2 reads SNEGSKA (reference sequence). CDR3 DNA sequence: TGCAGTGCTCTCCAACCCCCCCGGGAGACCCAGTACTTC. The encoded protein is CSALQPPRETQYF.

This clonotype was seen a handful of times. The V gene is TRBV2, the J gene TRBJ1-2; D not certain. Germline loops: CDR1 SNHLY, CDR2 FYNNEI. Trimming cost V 0 bases and J 7 bases, with 12 bases left between them. There are 14 residues in the CDR3. The CDR3 coding sequence is TGTGCCAGCAGTGAAGCGGGCAGACTAGCTGGCTACACCTTC. It codes for CASSEAGRLAGYTF.

There are a few counts of this clonotype. A much larger clone differs by one base, so this may be a read error. The chain has TRBV7-2 and TRBJ2-5; 10 bases map to TRBD2. The CDR3 has 15 amino acids. The ends lost 5 bases at V and 4 bases at J; junction bases unmatched: 7. CDR1 and CDR2 (germline): SGHTA, FQGNSA. The DNA for the CDR3 is TGTGCCAGCAGCGAAAGCGGGGGGGCCGGAGAGACCCAGTACTTC. Translation gives CASSESGGAGETQYF.

This clonotype was found a few times. This sequence may be a read error, since a much larger clone differs from it by one base. The gene calls are TRBV2 and TRBJ2-7; perhaps D is TRBD1 or TRBD2 (6 bases each). Germline CDR1 and CDR2: SNHLY and FYNNEI. Trimming took off 4 bases at V and 7 bases at J, with 17 bases between the two ends. CDR3 length: 14 residues. The CDR3 reads CASSAGGPVDEQYF. The CDR3, as DNA: TGTGCCAGCAGTGCCGGGGGCCCAGTGGATGAGCAGTACTTC.

This clonotype was seen many times. The chain employs TRBV20-1 and TRBJ1-2, with D uncertain. Germline V gene lookup returns CDR1 DFQATT and CDR2 SNEGSKA (reference sequence). This CDR3 contains 14 residues. V was trimmed by 5 bases and J by 0 bases, leaving 13 bases between them. CDR3 DNA sequence: TGCAGTGCTTTGGCGGCCGCTTCTAACTATGGCTACACCTTC. As protein: CSALAAASNYGYTF.

This clonotype was counted a few times. V is TRBV18 and J is TRBJ2-3, with 9 bases that match TRBD2. The CDR3 loop spans 16 amino acids. Per germline, CDR1 KGHSH and CDR2 LQKENI. V trimming: 6 bases; J trimming: 1 base; junction bases outside the gene matches: 8. The CDR3 coding sequence is TGTGCCAGCTCGCGGACAGCGGGGGGCGGCACAGATACGCAGTATTTT. It is translated as CASSRTAGGGTDTQYF.

This clonotype was counted between two and nine times. One end of the junction is discordant with germline, which a read error may explain. CDR3 protein: CTSSPGGGSNQPQHF. CDR3 nucleotide sequence: TGTACCAGCAGCCCTGGGGGGGGAAGCAATCAGCCCCAGCATTTT. This chain connects TRBV12-3 or TRBV12-4 to TRBJ1-5; possible D gene TRBD1, 5 bases. The CDR3 sequence is 15 residues long.

The V gene is TRBV7-9, the J gene TRBJ2-4, with D perhaps TRBD2 (7 bases). The length of the CDR3 is 15 residues. The V and J ends lost 0 bases and 13 bases respectively, with 19 bases between them. Germline V CDR1 and CDR2: SEHNR, FQNEAQ (reference sequence). The CDR3 bases are TGTGCCAGCAGCTTAGCGGCGGGGGCCAGCAATGAGCAGTACTTC. It is translated as CASSLAAGASNEQYF.

This sequence joins TRBV20-1 and TRBJ2-5, with 9 positions matching TRBD1. The J call may be faulty, since TRBJ2-7 better matches the DNA end. The CDR3 has 15 amino acids. The germline gives CDR1 DFQATT, CDR2 SNEGSKA (reference sequence). In DNA form, the CDR3 reads TGCAGTGCTAGCCCCGACAGGGGGGGAACCTACGAGCAGTACTTC. Its protein is CSASPDRGGTYEQYF.

Ten or more counts support this clonotype. The chain carries TRBV6-1 and TRBJ2-5; D gene uncertain. The CDR3 covers 14 residues. Germline V gene lookup returns CDR1 MNHNS and CDR2 SASEGT. V was shortened by 4 bases and J by 1 base, with 10 bases between the two germline ends. The CDR3 reads CASSVVLGQETQYF. The CDR3 DNA is TGTGCCAGCAGTGTCGTATTGGGCCAAGAGACCCAGTACTTC.

This clonotype was observed many times. The rearrangement links TRBV12-3 or TRBV12-4 to TRBJ2-1; tentatively, D is TRBD2 (6 bases). The CDR3 extends over 13 amino acids. Between the trimmed V and J ends, which lost 7 bases and 6 bases, there was a span of 13 bases. In DNA, the CDR3 is TGTGCCAGCACTCGCACTAGCCTCAATGAGCAGTTCTTC. Amino acids: CASTRTSLNEQFF.

In this sample, this clonotype turned up many times. CDR3 amino acids: CASSPGQTANYGYTF. CDR3 nucleotide sequence: TGCGCCAGCAGCCCCGGACAGACAGCTAACTATGGCTACACCTTC. The chain uses TRBV4-3 and TRBJ1-2; perhaps TRBD1 as D (6 bases). Trimming took 4 bases from V and 0 from J, leaving 12 bases between them. CDR1 and CDR2 (germline): LGHNA, YSLEER. The CDR3 sequence is 15 residues long.

This clonotype was seen repeatedly, ten times or more. Just one base apart from a much larger clone, this may be a read error. This CDR3 reads CRARAGGGEQYF. The CDR3 bases are TGCAGGGCTCGAGCTGGGGGTGGCGAGCAGTACTTC. This chain uses TRBV20-1 with TRBJ2-7; TRBD1 or TRBD2 may be the D gene (5 bases each). This CDR3 contains 12 residues. Germline V gene data show CDR1 as DFQATT and CDR2 as SNEGSKA (reference sequence).

This clonotype was counted ten times or more. The chain recombines TRBV5-1 with TRBJ2-1; D is ambiguous. Germline V gene sequence: CDR1 SGHRS, CDR2 YFSETQ. Trimming removed 2 bases at V and 9 bases at J, with 9 bases between. This CDR3 is 12 amino acids long. CDR3 DNA: TGCGCCAGCAGCTTACCTGAGGTTGAGCAGTTCTTC. It specifies CASSLPEVEQFF.

At least ten counts were recorded for this clonotype. The chain uses TRBV3-1 and TRBJ2-7; 7 positions match TRBD1. CDR1 is LGHDT, CDR2 YNNKEL, per germline (reference sequence). CDR3 length: 16 residues. Trimming cost V 4 bases and J 5 bases; bases outside gene matches: 14. The CDR3 DNA reads TGTGCCAGCAGCCCAGGGTTGGCAGGGGGTTTCCACGAGCAGTACTTC. Protein sequence: CASSPGLAGGFHEQYF.